The 29 T cell receptor beta chains reported below all come from one sample, sequenced in a study of cytomegalovirus exposure and HLA in healthy donors (dated by TCRdb to 2015 to 2018). Libraries were made using the immunoSEQ multiplex PCR assay. A mixture of 60 forward primers for TCR Vbeta segments and 13 reverse primers for TCR Jbeta segments was used in the multiplex PCR. What TCRdb holds here is the immuneACCESS table cut down to in-frame rearrangements. Part of the clones is not present; checked against another copy, under half of the missing clones reflect an unresolved V gene, and the others are unexplained. The sample table contains 160,000 or so clones; only one count was recorded for 80% to 85% of them. The ten most abundant clones make up approximately 8% of the sample. Sample: PBMCs. These receptors were obtained from a male donor in good health and CMV-seropositive.

This clone was counted a few times. V gene TRBV27 combines with J gene TRBJ1-1; 7 positions match TRBD1. CDR1 MNHEY and CDR2 SMNVEV come from the germline V gene (reference sequence). V trimming: 6 bases; J trimming: 7 bases; junction bases outside the gene matches: 11. The CDR3 runs to 14 residues. The CDR3 spells CASRKIDRESEAFF. The CDR3 region has the DNA TGTGCCAGCAGGAAGATTGACAGGGAAAGTGAAGCTTTCTTT.

This sequence joins TRBV19 and TRBJ2-1, with D perhaps TRBD2 (6 bases). The CDR3 is 15 residues long. CDR1 and CDR2 (germline): LNHDA, SQIVND (reference sequence). V was trimmed by 7 bases and J by 5 bases, leaving 18 bases between them. CDR3 nucleotide sequence: TGTGCCAGTAATGTCGGCGGGATCAGAGACAATGAGCAGTTCTTC. Protein: CASNVGGIRDNEQFF.

V and J are TRBV6-7 and TRBJ1-1, with TRBD1 identical over 9 bases. TRBV6-7 is given ORF status, its function remaining uncertain. The CDR3 length is 16 residues. V dropped 7 bases and J dropped 2; count of bases not matched to a gene: 11. The CDR3 loop reads CASTQLGDRVNTEAFF. The CDR3 DNA reads TGTGCCAGCACTCAGTTGGGGGACAGGGTAAACACTGAAGCTTTCTTT.

This clone was observed once. CDR3 protein: CASSSWTGSEAFF. The CDR3 coding sequence is TGTGCCAGCAGCTCCTGGACAGGTTCTGAAGCTTTCTTT. This chain uses TRBV7-2 with TRBJ1-1; the match to TRBD1 covers 7 bases. CDR1 and CDR2 from the germline V gene are SGHTA and FQGNSA. There are 13 residues in the CDR3. Germline trimming cut 4 bases from V and 6 bases from J; bases unmatched to any gene: 5. Using reference TRBV7-2 and TRBJ1-1 for the parts outside the CDR3, the full variable domain is GAGVSQSPSNKVTEKGKDVELRCDPISGHTALYWYRQSLGQGLEFLIYFQGNSAPDKSGLPSDRFSAERTGGSVSTLTIQRTQQEDSAVYLCASSSWTGSEAFFGQGTRLTVV.

The chain combines TRBV6-1 with TRBJ1-2; D is possibly TRBD1 (6 bases). This CDR3 comprises 14 residues. V was trimmed by 4 bases and J by 3 bases, leaving 12 bases between them. Germline CDR1 is MNHNS and CDR2 is SASEGT. The CDR3 protein is CASSGTARDYGYTF. CDR3 nucleotides: TGTGCCAGCAGTGGGACAGCCAGGGACTATGGCTACACCTTC.

The V gene is TRBV29-1, the J gene TRBJ2-1; 13 bases line up with TRBD2. Germline lookup yields CDR1 SQVTM and CDR2 ANQGSEA. The CDR3 sequence is 13 residues long. V dropped 6 bases and J dropped 14; count of bases not matched to a gene: 10. The CDR3 nucleotides read TGCAGCGTCCAAGGACTAGCGGGAGAGGGGGAGTTCTTC. This encodes CSVQGLAGEGEFF.

The gene calls are TRBV5-6 and TRBJ1-2; TRBD1 matches 10 bases. V lost 0 bases, J lost 0 bases, and 5 bases stayed unmatched. The CDR3 runs 17 residues. Germline V CDR1 and CDR2: SGHDT, YYEEEE. The CDR3, as DNA: TGTGCCAGCAGCTTGGGGCCGACAGGGGGCCCTAACTATGGCTACACCTTC. Translating gives CASSLGPTGGPNYGYTF.

J is TRBJ2-2 and V is TRBV28; 8 nucleotides line up with TRBD1. Losses at the gene ends were 6 bases for V and 6 bases for J; bases not matched to a gene: 15. The germline gives CDR1 MDHEN, CDR2 SYDVKM. This CDR3 is 17 amino acids long. CDR3 coding DNA: TGTGCCAGCAGGAGCCCAAACTCAGGGGGCTCGGCCGGGGAGCTGTTTTTT. Translation gives CASRSPNSGGSAGELFF.

The gene calls are TRBV6-5 and TRBJ1-2; D is ambiguous. From germline, CDR1 is MNHEY and CDR2 SVGAGI. The V end was cut by 0 bases, the J end by 3 bases, with 8 bases between. This CDR3 comprises 14 residues. In DNA, the CDR3 is TGTGCCAGCAGTTACTCTAACATCTACTATGGCTACACCTTC. Translated: CASSYSNIYYGYTF.

As to this clone: One end of the junction varies from germline; a read error may be responsible. The chain carries TRBV7-9 and TRBJ1-5; possible D gene TRBD1, 5 bases. The CDR3 sequence is 13 residues long. CDR1 is SEHNR, CDR2 FQNEAQ, per germline (reference sequence). In DNA form, the CDR3 reads TGTTCCAGCAGTTCAGGGCTCAATCAGCCCCAGCATTTT. It yields the protein CSSSSGLNQPQHF. Filled out from reference TRBV7-9 and TRBJ1-5, the complete variable domain reads DTGVSQNPRHKITKRGQNVTFRCDPISEHNRLYWYRQTLGQGPEFLTYFQNEAQLEKSRLLSDRFSAERPKGSFSTLEIQRTEQGDSAMYLCSSSSGLNQPQHFGDGTRLSIL.

The chain recombines TRBV7-2 with TRBJ2-7; D is perhaps TRBD1 (6 bases). The germline V and J ends were trimmed by 5 bases and 3 bases, with 14 bases remaining between them. CDR3 size: 14 residues. Germline CDR1 SGHTA, CDR2 FQGNSA. CDR3 sequence (DNA): TGTGCCAGCAGCCGGACCGGGACAAACTACGAGCAGTACTTC. Its translation is CASSRTGTNYEQYF.

The chain joins TRBV12-2 to TRBJ1-5; TRBD1, the table's D call, was not compared with the DNA. TRBV12-2 is a recognized pseudogene. This CDR3 comprises 17 residues. The CDR3, as DNA: TGTGCAAGTCGCTTAGCGCTTGGGGCCTTTCTTGATAGGGCCCAGCATTTT. This translates into CASRLALGAFLDRAQHF.

Concerning this clone itself: Distinct nucleotide sequences in the sample also encode this CDR3. This rearrangement joins TRBV5-1 to TRBJ2-2; D might be TRBD2 (6 bases). Germline CDR1 and CDR2: SGHRS and YFSETQ. There are 15 residues in the CDR3. V shed 0 bases and J shed 5 bases, with 11 bases lying between them. CDR3 loop: CASSLGLGGTGELFF. The CDR3 nucleotides are TGCGCCAGCAGCTTGGGCCTGGGGGGAACCGGGGAGCTGTTTTTT.

V gene TRBV28 combines with J gene TRBJ2-7; TRBD1 aligns across 7 bases. This CDR3 is built from 15 residues. CDR1 MDHEN and CDR2 SYDVKM come from the germline V gene. Losses at the gene ends were 5 bases for V and 3 bases for J; bases not matched to a gene: 10. CDR3 residues: CASSLLTGFIYEQYF. CDR3 DNA sequence: TGTGCCAGCAGTCTTTTGACAGGGTTCATCTACGAGCAGTACTTC.

V gene TRBV5-1 combines with J gene TRBJ1-2, with 9 nucleotides matching TRBD1. The CDR3 is made up of 18 amino acids. J gave up 3 bases and V 2 bases, and 14 bases lay outside the gene matches. Germline CDR1 and CDR2: SGHRS and YFSETQ. CDR3 nucleotides: TGCGCCAGCAGCTTAGTGGAATCTACAGGGGGCCGTGACTATGGCTACACCTTC. Protein: CASSLVESTGGRDYGYTF.

The genes are TRBV6-4 and TRBJ2-3; 9 bases are a match to TRBD1. Per the germline V gene, CDR1 is MRHNA and CDR2 is SNTAGT. Trimming cost V 4 bases and J 4 bases; bases outside gene matches: 3. CDR3 length: 14 amino acids. The CDR3 bases are TGTGCCAGCAGTGGAACAGGGGGCGCAGATACGCAGTATTTT. Encoded protein: CASSGTGGADTQYF.

Only one count was recorded for this clone. The CDR3: CASSKPKNSGTEIYEQYF. The CDR3 nucleotides are TGTGCCAGCAGCAAACCCAAAAATTCCGGGACAGAAATCTACGAGCAGTACTTC. V is TRBV21-1 and J is TRBJ2-7; the table's D call TRBD1 went unverified against the DNA. TRBV21-1 constitutes a pseudogene. CDR3 length: 18 amino acids.

This clone was recorded only once. This specimen includes other DNA sequences encoding the same CDR3. The V call is TRBV30, the J call TRBJ1-1; a weak D match, TRBD1 (6 bases). CDR1 and CDR2 (germline): GTSNPN, SVGIG (reference sequence). V was shortened by 3 bases and J by 3 bases, with 8 bases between the two germline ends. The CDR3 covers 12 residues. The CDR3 DNA reads as TGTGCCTGGAGGAGGGGGTACACTGAAGCTTTCTTT. Amino acid sequence: CAWRRGYTEAFF.

This chain links TRBV10-1 with TRBJ2-1; 7 bases map to TRBD1. Germline CDR1 WNHNN, CDR2 SYGVQD (reference sequence). The V segment lost 6 bases and the J segment 5 bases; nucleotides outside the gene matches: 1. CDR3 length: 12 residues. The CDR3 nucleotides read TGCGCCAGCAGCGACAGGGACAATGAGCAGTTCTTC. It codes for CASSDRDNEQFF.

V is TRBV7-2 and J is TRBJ2-3, with 9 bases that match TRBD1. CDR1 and CDR2 (germline): SGHTA, FQGNSA. The V and J ends lost 5 bases and 5 bases, in that order; junction bases with no gene match: 5. The CDR3 is 14 residues long. This chain's CDR3 is CASSPDRGRDTQYF. The CDR3 DNA reads as TGTGCCAGCAGCCCTGACAGGGGGAGAGATACGCAGTATTTT. Variable domain in full (rest from reference TRBV7-2 and TRBJ2-3): GAGVSQSPSNKVTEKGKDVELRCDPISGHTALYWYRQSLGQGLEFLIYFQGNSAPDKSGLPSDRFSAERTGGSVSTLTIQRTQQEDSAVYLCASSPDRGRDTQYFGPGTRLTVL.

The chain joins TRBV30 to TRBJ2-5, with no clear D. The V end lost 1 base, the J end lost 7 bases, and 13 bases lay between the germline ends. The CDR3 runs to 13 residues. Germline CDR1 reads GTSNPN; CDR2 reads SVGIG (reference sequence). The CDR3 spells CAWSGADLGTQYF. CDR3 DNA: TGTGCCTGGAGTGGGGCTGATCTGGGGACCCAGTACTTC.

The V gene is TRBV9, the J gene TRBJ1-1; D is unresolved. This CDR3 has 15 residues. Looked up from germline, CDR1 is SGDLS and CDR2 is YYNGEE. Deletions cut 0 bases from V and 4 bases from J, with 13 bases between. CDR3: CASSVGGLAVTEAFF. Written as DNA, the CDR3 is TGTGCCAGCAGCGTAGGAGGGCTGGCGGTCACTGAAGCTTTCTTT.

The chain links TRBV5-3 to TRBJ2-5; TRBD2 might be the D (5 bases). TRBV5-3 is recorded as an ORF, its role being uncertain. V lost 3 bases to trimming and J lost 2 bases, with 14 bases between them. CDR3 size: 15 residues. The CDR3 bases are TGTGCCAGAAGCTCGATACCCCGAGGGCAAGAGACCCAGTACTTC. This gives the protein CARSSIPRGQETQYF.

This chain uses TRBV7-9 with TRBJ1-2, with a weak D call TRBD1 (5 bases). The V end lost 3 bases, the J end lost 2 bases, and 10 bases lay between the germline ends. This CDR3 comprises 14 residues. Germline CDR1 reads SEHNR; CDR2 reads FQNEAQ (reference sequence). This CDR3 reads CASSFGGSNYGYTF. The DNA of the CDR3 is TGTGCCAGCAGCTTTGGGGGGAGCAACTATGGCTACACCTTC.

This clone was seen only once. The rearrangement links TRBV5-4 to TRBJ2-7; D possibly corresponds to TRBD1 (5 bases). V was clipped by 1 base and J by 4 bases, with 12 bases between them. This CDR3 has 14 residues. Germline V gives CDR1 SGHNT, CDR2 YYREEE (reference sequence). In DNA form, the CDR3 reads TGTGCCAGCAGCTTGTGGCAGGGTAGATACGAGCAGTACTTC. Translated: CASSLWQGRYEQYF.

The CDR3 sequence is CASSGASGRVQETQYF. CDR3 in DNA: TGTGCCAGCAGTGGGGCTAGCGGGAGGGTCCAAGAGACCCAGTACTTC. The chain couples TRBV2 to TRBJ2-5; 12 bases agree with TRBD2. The trim removed 4 bases at V and 1 base at J, leaving 4 bases unmatched. The germline gives CDR1 SNHLY, CDR2 FYNNEI. This CDR3 is built from 16 residues.

The J gene is TRBJ2-7, the V gene TRBV4-1; D is possibly TRBD1 (6 bases). The CDR3 is made up of 16 amino acids. Germline-derived CDR1 and CDR2 are MGHRA and YSYEKL. Trimming removed 0 bases at V and 0 bases at J, with 12 bases between. The CDR3 reads CASSQEGVRGSYEQYF. CDR3 nucleotides: TGCGCCAGCAGCCAAGAGGGGGTCAGGGGCTCCTACGAGCAGTACTTC.

This chain links TRBV7-9 with TRBJ1-4; 9 nucleotides agree with TRBD1. The CDR3 sequence is 18 residues long. Germline loops: CDR1 SEHNR, CDR2 FQNEAQ (reference sequence). The V gene end was trimmed by 4 bases and the J gene end by 4 bases; junction bases not matched to a gene: 13. The CDR3 coding sequence is TGTGCCAGCAGCTGGCCAAGACAGGGGGAAGAGATTAATGAAAAACTGTTTTTT. Translating gives CASSWPRQGEEINEKLFF.

This sequence joins TRBV5-8 and TRBJ2-1, with 7 nucleotides matching TRBD2. Losses at the gene ends were 1 base for V and 4 bases for J; bases not matched to a gene: 11. CDR3 length: 17 amino acids. The V gene's germline CDR1 is SGHTS and CDR2 YDEGEE. The CDR3 coding sequence is TGTGCCAGCAGCTTGCCAATACGGCGGGGGAAATACAATGAGCAGTTCTTC. It is translated as CASSLPIRRGKYNEQFF.